The next 29 T cell receptor beta chains were all read from a single sample in a study of blood T cell repertoires in COVID-19. Assay: immunoSEQ multiplex PCR; the TCRdb copy retains only in-frame clones and omits some. This sample has just under 80,000 clones, with approximately 88% found just once. Sequencing input: peripheral blood. These receptors originate from a human donor in a cohort sampled during active COVID-19.

This chain uses TRBV27 with TRBJ2-1, with TRBD1 matching 7 bases. V trimming: 8 bases; J trimming: 0 bases; junction bases outside the gene matches: 10. The CDR3 loop spans 16 amino acids. Germline V CDR1 and CDR2: MNHEY, SMNVEV (reference sequence). CDR3 in DNA: TGTGCCAGCCTAAGAGAGGGGGCAAGCTCCTACAATGAGCAGTTCTTC. Translation gives CASLREGASSYNEQFF.

This chain uses TRBV7-2 with TRBJ1-1; D remains unclear. Trimming pared 4 bases from V and 10 bases from J, leaving 22 bases between. Germline V gene lookup returns CDR1 SGHTA and CDR2 FQGNSA. This CDR3 region has 15 residues. CDR3 protein: CASSCFKRLGCVAFF. The DNA for the CDR3 is TGTGCCAGCAGCTGCTTCAAACGGCTAGGTTGTGTAGCTTTCTTT.

The chain combines TRBV14 with TRBJ2-7; a weak D match, TRBD1 (6 bases). The CDR3 contains 13 residues. The germline V gene has CDR1 SGHDN and CDR2 FVKESK. The V and J ends lost 2 bases and 4 bases respectively, with 9 bases between them. DNA of the CDR3: TGTGCCAGCAGCCAAACTACAGGGTACGAGCAGTACTTC. This translates into CASSQTTGYEQYF.

The chain couples TRBV5-6 to TRBJ2-4; a possible D gene is TRBD2 (5 bases). V lost 2 bases and J lost 6, with 18 bases in between. The CDR3 has 16 amino acids. Germline CDR1 reads SGHDT; CDR2 reads YYEEEE. The CDR3 DNA is TGTGCCAGCAGCTTACACGGGATCTCATCCCTAAACATTCAGTACTTC. Amino acids: CASSLHGISSLNIQYF.

V is TRBV5-1 and J is TRBJ2-1, with TRBD2 identical over 11 bases. Trimming took 1 base from V and 7 from J; bases not matched to a gene: 4. In germline, CDR1 is SGHRS, CDR2 YFSETQ. The CDR3 contains 15 residues. CDR3 protein: CASSLTSGSTNEQFF. The CDR3 DNA is TGCGCCAGCAGCTTGACTAGCGGGAGTACGAATGAGCAGTTCTTC. The full variable domain, completed using reference TRBV5-1 and TRBJ2-1, is KAGVTQTPRYLIKTRGQQVTLSCSPISGHRSVSWYQQTPGQGLQFLFEYFSETQRNKGNFPGRFSGRQFSNSRSEMNVSTLELGDSALYLCASSLTSGSTNEQFFGPGTRLTVL.

V is TRBV7-2 and J is TRBJ2-3; 10 nucleotides line up with TRBD2. CDR3 length: 16 amino acids. Germline lookup yields CDR1 SGHTA and CDR2 FQGNSA. V lost 6 bases and J lost 2; bases outside the gene matches: 8. The CDR3 region is CASSPSGGSFTDTQYF. CDR3 sequence (DNA): TGTGCCAGCAGTCCTAGCGGGGGCTCTTTCACAGATACGCAGTATTTT. Drawing the rest from reference TRBV7-2 and TRBJ2-3, the complete variable domain is GAGVSQSPSNKVTEKGKDVELRCDPISGHTALYWYRQSLGQGLEFLIYFQGNSAPDKSGLPSDRFSAERTGGSVSTLTIQRTQQEDSAVYLCASSPSGGSFTDTQYFGPGTRLTVL.

This chain's CDR3 is CASSAGTGGSPLHF. The CDR3 DNA follows: TGCGCCAGCAGCGCGGGGACAGGGGGGTCACCCCTCCACTTT. The rearrangement uses TRBV5-1 and TRBJ1-6, with 11 bases lining up with TRBD1. Trimming took 4 bases from V and 10 from J; bases not matched to a gene: 4. The germline V gene encodes CDR1 SGHRS and CDR2 YFSETQ. The CDR3 is made up of 14 amino acids.

V and J are TRBV3-1 (or the pseudogene TRBV3-2) and TRBJ2-5; tentative D call: TRBD1 (6 bases). Germline loops: CDR1 LGHDT, CDR2 YNNKEL (reference sequence). The CDR3 is 14 residues long. Trimming removed 2 bases at V and 7 bases at J, with 14 bases between. The CDR3, as DNA: TGTGCCAGCAGCCAACTTCAGGGGTTTGGGACCCAGTACTTC. This encodes CASSQLQGFGTQYF.

The chain combines TRBV28 with TRBJ1-5, with D perhaps TRBD1 (6 bases). Trimming cost V 6 bases and J 1 base, with 16 bases left between them. The V gene's germline CDR1 is MDHEN and CDR2 SYDVKM. The CDR3 covers 16 residues. This chain's CDR3 is CASRLFTGGSNQPQHF. The CDR3, as DNA: TGTGCCAGCAGGCTCTTCACGGGGGGCAGCAATCAGCCCCAGCATTTT.

This sequence joins TRBV24-1 and TRBJ2-1; tentatively, D is TRBD1 (5 bases). The V gene lost 5 bases and the J gene lost 0 bases, with 13 bases spanning the gap. Germline-derived CDR1 and CDR2 are KGHDR and SFDVKD. The CDR3 extends over 16 amino acids. CDR3 sequence (DNA): TGTGCCACCAGTGCATCACAGGCCAGCTCCTACAATGAGCAGTTCTTC. Protein: CATSASQASSYNEQFF.

This chain links TRBV19 with TRBJ1-3; 8 bases line up with TRBD1. CDR1 and CDR2 from the germline V gene are LNHDA and SQIVND (reference sequence). CDR3 length equals 17 residues. Trimming at V came to 7 bases and at J to 4 bases, leaving 15 bases not matched to a gene. The CDR3 is CASTELGQVKAGNTIYF. CDR3 DNA sequence: TGTGCCAGTACTGAATTGGGACAGGTCAAGGCAGGAAACACCATATATTTT. The full variable domain, with the rest looked up from reference TRBV19 and TRBJ1-3, is DGGITQSPKYLFRKEGQNVTLSCEQNLNHDAMYWYRQDPGQGLRLIYYSQIVNDFQKGDIAEGYSVSREKKESFPLTVTSAQKNPTAFYLCASTELGQVKAGNTIYFGEGSWLTVV.

The chain joins TRBV19 to TRBJ1-5, with D perhaps TRBD1 (5 bases). This CDR3 contains 14 residues. The V end was cut by 1 base, the J end by 2 bases, with 6 bases between. Germline V gene sequence: CDR1 LNHDA, CDR2 SQIVND (reference sequence). The CDR3 DNA follows: TGTGCCAGTAGTATAGGCAGGGGCAATCAGCCCCAGCATTTT. Protein: CASSIGRGNQPQHF.

The chain uses TRBV5-1 and TRBJ2-1; 14 bases line up with TRBD2. CDR1 SGHRS and CDR2 YFSETQ come from the germline V gene. CDR3 length: 18 amino acids. J gave up 3 bases and V 5 bases, and 10 bases lay outside the gene matches. The CDR3 sequence: CASRLGTSGRVGYNEQFF. As DNA, the CDR3 is TGCGCCAGCAGACTGGGGACTAGCGGGAGAGTTGGCTACAATGAGCAGTTCTTC.

The genes are TRBV29-1 and TRBJ1-4, with 11 bases fitting TRBD1. The CDR3 loop spans 12 amino acids. CDR1 is SQVTM and CDR2 is ANQGSEA in the germline V gene. V trimming: 5 bases; J trimming: 11 bases; junction bases outside the gene matches: 4. For the CDR3, the DNA is TGCAGCGTTAAGGGGGACAGGGGGAAACTGTTTTTT. The encoded protein is CSVKGDRGKLFF.

This clone was seen more than once but under ten times. The rearrangement uses TRBV7-2 and TRBJ1-3; 7 nucleotides line up with TRBD1. The CDR3 runs to 16 residues. Unmatched junction bases numbered 7, after V lost 1 base and J lost 4 bases. The germline V gene encodes CDR1 SGHTA and CDR2 FQGNSA. The CDR3 DNA sequence: TGTGCCAGCAGCTTAGGGGCCCCAGGGGGGGGAAACACCATATATTTT. Protein: CASSLGAPGGGNTIYF.

V is TRBV24-1 and J is TRBJ1-4; D perhaps matches TRBD1 (6 bases). This CDR3 has 15 amino acids. V lost 5 bases and J lost 8, with 17 bases in between. Germline CDR1 KGHDR, CDR2 SFDVKD. This CDR3 is CATSATLGGREKLFF. For the CDR3, the DNA is TGTGCCACCAGTGCTACACTGGGGGGGCGCGAAAAACTGTTTTTT.

CDR3 bases: TGTGCCAGCTCACCTGGCAGGGGCTTCCACAATGAGCAGTTCTTC. Its translation: CASSPGRGFHNEQFF. V gene TRBV18 combines with J gene TRBJ2-1, with D perhaps TRBD1 (6 bases). CDR1 and CDR2 from the germline V gene are KGHSH and LQKENI. The V and J ends lost 3 bases and 5 bases respectively, with 14 bases between them. The CDR3 is made up of 15 amino acids.

The V gene is TRBV2, the J gene TRBJ1-5; TRBD1 matches 10 bases. Per the germline V gene, CDR1 is SNHLY and CDR2 is FYNNEI. Losses at the gene ends were 3 bases for V and 7 bases for J; bases not matched to a gene: 6. The CDR3 is 15 amino acids. CDR3 nucleotide sequence: TGTGCCAGCAGTGAGGAGACAGGGGGCGACCAGCCCCAGCATTTT. It encodes CASSEETGGDQPQHF. The whole variable domain, remainder taken from reference TRBV2 and TRBJ1-5, is EPEVTQTPSHQVTQMGQEVILRCVPISNHLYFYWYRQILGQKVEFLVSFYNNEISEKSEIFDDQFSVERPDGSNFTLKIRSTKLEDSAMYFCASSEETGGDQPQHFGDGTRLSIL.

V and J are TRBV9 and TRBJ2-3; TRBD2 aligns across 10 bases. CDR3 length equals 16 residues. CDR1 is SGDLS and CDR2 is YYNGEE in the germline V gene. Trimming at V came to 0 bases and at J to 2 bases, leaving 3 bases not matched to a gene. CDR3 sequence (DNA): TGTGCCAGCAGCGTAGCAGCGGGGGGGCACACAGATACGCAGTATTTT. Encoded protein: CASSVAAGGHTDTQYF.

This clone occurred a few times. V is TRBV7-9 and J is TRBJ1-1; D is undetermined. V lost 0 bases, J lost 1 base, and 6 bases lay in between. This CDR3 comprises 14 residues. Germline V gives CDR1 SEHNR, CDR2 FQNEAQ (reference sequence). CDR3 protein: CASSLAQSNTEAFF. As DNA, the CDR3 is TGTGCCAGCAGCTTAGCCCAGTCGAACACTGAAGCTTTCTTT.

The gene calls are TRBV18 and TRBJ2-5; D is unresolved. V was cut by 6 bases and J by 1 base, with 3 bases left in between. Per germline, CDR1 KGHSH and CDR2 LQKENI. The length of the CDR3 is 11 residues. The CDR3 region is CASSLQETQYF. The CDR3 DNA reads TGTGCCAGCTCCCTCCAAGAGACCCAGTACTTC.

This clone is a singleton in its sample. The chain couples TRBV7-2 to TRBJ1-2, with a weak D call TRBD1 (5 bases). The CDR3 has 15 residues. CDR1 and CDR2 (germline): SGHTA, FQGNSA. Trimming removed 8 bases at V and 3 bases at J, with 19 bases between. Written as DNA, the CDR3 is TGTGCCAGCTTCCACCCGGGCAGGGCAGACTATGGCTACACCTTC. Translated, it gives CASFHPGRADYGYTF.

V gene TRBV11-3 combines with J gene TRBJ1-2, with a tentative D call TRBD1 (6 bases). The length of the CDR3 is 13 residues. Trimming stripped 4 bases from V and 4 bases from J, with 10 bases between. Germline V gene sequence: CDR1 SGHNT, CDR2 YENEEA. Here the CDR3 reads CASSSGQAYGYTF. The CDR3 nucleotides are TGTGCCAGCAGCTCGGGACAAGCCTATGGCTACACCTTC.

The CDR3 sequence is CASSPGTVNSPLHF. The CDR3 DNA reads TGTGCCAGCAGCCCCGGGACAGTAAATTCACCCCTCCACTTT. The rearrangement joins TRBV6-5 to TRBJ1-6; 7 bases match TRBD1. The CDR3 runs 14 residues. Germline V gives CDR1 MNHEY, CDR2 SVGAGI. Unmatched junction bases numbered 6, after V lost 6 bases and J lost 7 bases.

The chain employs TRBV15 and TRBJ2-7, with no clear D. The V end lost 0 bases, the J end lost 6 bases, and 12 bases lay between the germline ends. From germline, CDR1 is LNHNV and CDR2 YYDKDF (reference sequence). The CDR3 runs 14 residues. The CDR3 loop is CATSRDMGLLEQYF. The CDR3 DNA sequence: TGTGCCACCAGCAGAGATATGGGCCTGCTCGAGCAGTACTTC.

The V and J genes are TRBV10-3 and TRBJ2-5; TRBD1 agrees at 7 bases. Germline V gene lookup returns CDR1 ENHRY and CDR2 SYGVKD. The CDR3 is made up of 14 amino acids. With V trimmed by 2 bases and J by 6 bases, 6 bases remained unmatched. The CDR3 DNA reads as TGTGCCATCAGTGAGACAGGGGTGGGCAAGACCCAGTACTTC. This gives the protein CAISETGVGKTQYF.

J is TRBJ1-2 and V is TRBV29-1; 8 bases are a match to TRBD1. CDR3 length: 14 amino acids. The germline V gene has CDR1 SQVTM and CDR2 ANQGSEA. The junction had 9 bases not matched to a gene; V was cut back by 6 bases and J by 3 bases. As DNA, the CDR3 is TGCAGCGTACAACAGGGGGGTCCGGACTATGGCTACACCTTC. Amino acids: CSVQQGGPDYGYTF.

The gene calls are TRBV10-3 and TRBJ1-2; D call uncertain. Looked up from germline, CDR1 is ENHRY and CDR2 is SYGVKD. There are 11 residues in the CDR3. The V gene lost 3 bases and the J gene lost 5 bases, with 4 bases spanning the gap. CDR3 nucleotide sequence: TGTGCCATCAGTGACGAGTATGGCTACACCTTC. Protein product: CAISDEYGYTF.

The V call is TRBV10-3, the J call TRBJ1-5; no clear D gene. This CDR3 is built from 13 residues. V lost 10 bases to trimming and J lost 5 bases, with 15 bases between them. Germline V CDR1 and CDR2: ENHRY, SYGVKD. CDR3 sequence reads: CATRSDGDQPQHF. The CDR3 bases are TGTGCCACGCGATCAGACGGGGATCAGCCCCAGCATTTT.